The 20 T cell receptor beta chains listed next were all sequenced from one sample in a study of T cell repertoires in cytomegalovirus infection. These TCRs' antigens remain unknown. TCRdb reprocessed the reads via MiXCR and lists one record per CDR3 protein. The table lists roughly 920,000 distinct CDR3 sequences, roughly 30% of them singletons, with around an eighth in the top ten. The sample in question was cultured CD8+ T cells from PBMCs, obtained from culture after CMV antigen stimulation. The receptors were sampled from a human donor in good health (CMV status not recorded). Some clones in this sample may be carry-over from other donors' samples.

As concerns this clonotype: In this CDR3 the conserved last residue, phenylalanine or tryptophan, is missing, so a read error is likely. The chain has TRBV12-5 and TRBJ1-1; 7 bases agree with TRBD1. With V trimmed by 5 bases and J by 7 bases, 13 bases remained unmatched. This CDR3 contains 15 residues. Germline loops: CDR1 LGHNT, CDR2 FRNRAP. CDR3 nucleotide sequence: TGTGCTAGTGGTCCACTCAGTACAGGGGAGGGTGAAGCTTTCTCT. This encodes CASGPLSTGEGEAFS.

The chain is built from TRBV27 and TRBJ2-1, with 8 nucleotides matching TRBD1. The CDR3 runs 15 residues. V gave up 5 bases and J gave up 4 bases; unmatched junction bases: 7. The germline gives CDR1 MNHEY, CDR2 SMNVEV (reference sequence). The CDR3 DNA follows: TGTGCCAGCAGTCCTACAGGGGGAATTTACAATGAGCAGTTCTTC. Residues: CASSPTGGIYNEQFF.

J is TRBJ2-5 and V is TRBV20-1; possibly TRBD2 for D (5 bases). This CDR3 is 15 amino acids long. CDR1 is DFQATT and CDR2 is SNEGSKA in the germline V gene (reference sequence). V was cut by 0 bases and J by 5 bases, with 16 bases left in between. CDR3 protein: CSARDLFEGEETQYF. The DNA of the CDR3 is TGCAGTGCTAGAGATCTGTTTGAGGGTGAGGAGACCCAGTACTTC.

This clonotype was found a few times. The gene calls are TRBV6-1 and TRBJ1-3; no definite D call. Germline V gene sequence: CDR1 MNHNS, CDR2 SASEGT. This CDR3 has 13 amino acids. V lost 6 bases to trimming and J lost 0 bases, with 6 bases between them. The CDR3 reads CASRGYSGNTIYF. CDR3 bases: TGTGCCAGCAGAGGATACTCTGGAAACACCATATATTTT.

The V call is TRBV9, the J call TRBJ1-2; D ambiguous. The CDR3 consists of 15 residues. The germline V gene encodes CDR1 SGDLS and CDR2 YYNGEE. Trimming left V 3 bases short and J 0 bases short, with 12 bases between. Here the CDR3 reads CASSGTRVANYGYTF. Here the CDR3 DNA reads TGTGCCAGCAGCGGGACTAGGGTAGCTAACTATGGCTACACCTTC.

In regard to this clonotype: It may be a read error: a sequence one base away is much more abundant. The V and J genes are TRBV7-9 and TRBJ2-5; weak D call: TRBD1 (8 bases). This CDR3 contains 16 residues. Germline CDR1 reads SEHNR; CDR2 reads FQNEAQ (reference sequence). The V and J ends lost 5 bases and 5 bases respectively, with 21 bases between them. The CDR3 nucleotides read TGTGCCAGCAGCATACAGGGGGGAGGGGGACTGGAGACCCAGTACTTC. This translates into CASSIQGGGGLETQYF.

As regards this clonotype: Sequence at one end of the junction differs from germline and may be a read error. The chain recombines TRBV5-3 with TRBJ1-1; no clear D gene. TRBV5-3 is classed as an ORF, of uncertain function. The CDR3 length is 14 residues. The CDR3 bases are TGTGCCAGCAGCTTGGAACCTAGTCGTACTGAAGCTTTCTTT. Protein: CASSLEPSRTEAFF.

The rearrangement links TRBV10-3 to TRBJ1-2; perhaps TRBD1 as D (5 bases). This CDR3 is built from 11 residues. Trimming took off 8 bases at V and 5 bases at J, with 9 bases between the two ends. Germline CDR1 reads ENHRY; CDR2 reads SYGVKD. CDR3 DNA: TGTGCCATCGAGGAGGGGTATGGCTACACCTTC. Its translation is CAIEEGYGYTF.

The gene calls are TRBV29-1 and TRBJ2-7; maybe TRBD1 (5 bases). The V and J ends lost 3 bases and 0 bases respectively, with 9 bases between them. Germline CDR1 SQVTM, CDR2 ANQGSEA. The CDR3 is 13 amino acids. CDR3 in DNA: TGCAGCGTTGAGGGGCGGAACTCCTACGAGCAGTACTTC. Amino acids: CSVEGRNSYEQYF.

Of note for this clonotype: This may arise from a read error, as a much more abundant clone is one base away. The rearrangement links TRBV5-4 to TRBJ1-6; 9 positions agree with TRBD1. Germline values: CDR1 SGHNT, CDR2 YYREEE (reference sequence). Losses at the gene ends were 3 bases for V and 9 bases for J; bases not matched to a gene: 4. CDR3 length: 14 amino acids. CDR3: CASSSTGGPSPLHF. The CDR3 DNA reads as TGTGCCAGCAGCTCAACAGGGGGCCCTTCACCCCTCCACTTT.

The table lists this clonotype with a few counts. The chain joins TRBV27 to TRBJ1-5, with D possibly matching TRBD1 (6 bases). V lost 0 bases, J lost 3 bases, and 15 bases lay in between. Per germline, CDR1 MNHEY and CDR2 SMNVEV (reference sequence). CDR3 size: 17 residues. The CDR3 bases are TGTGCCAGCAGTTTATCTTCGGCAGGGGAGGTCAATCAGCCCCAGCATTTT. Translating gives CASSLSSAGEVNQPQHF.

This clonotype was picked up a small number of times. This chain connects TRBV7-2 to TRBJ1-1; D may be TRBD1 (6 bases). From germline, CDR1 is SGHTA and CDR2 FQGNSA. Trimming pared 8 bases from V and 6 bases from J, leaving 13 bases between. The CDR3 has 12 residues. The CDR3 reads CASGRGASEAFF. CDR3 sequence (DNA): TGTGCCAGCGGGAGGGGGGCTTCTGAAGCTTTCTTT.

This clonotype was counted only a few times. The V and J genes are TRBV28 and TRBJ2-6; a possible D gene is TRBD2 (6 bases). The germline V gene has CDR1 MDHEN and CDR2 SYDVKM. V lost 5 bases and J lost 4, with 21 bases in between. This CDR3 is built from 18 residues. CDR3 amino acids: CASSLELAAGRGANVLTF. CDR3 nucleotides: TGTGCCAGCAGTCTTGAACTAGCAGCAGGGCGAGGGGCCAACGTCCTGACTTTC.

The chain links TRBV29-1 to TRBJ1-2; D perhaps matches TRBD1 (5 bases). CDR3 length equals 12 residues. In germline, CDR1 is SQVTM, CDR2 ANQGSEA. V dropped 5 bases and J dropped 3 bases, with 10 bases sitting between them. CDR3 sequence (DNA): TGCAGCGTTCAGGAAGGGGACTATGGCTACACCTTC. Translating it yields CSVQEGDYGYTF.

At least ten counts were recorded for this clonotype. The genes are TRBV7-9 and TRBJ1-1; D is uncertain. CDR1 and CDR2 from the germline V gene are SEHNR and FQNEAQ (reference sequence). The length of the CDR3 is 14 residues. Trimming removed 5 bases from V and 5 bases from J, with 15 bases in between. The CDR3 DNA reads as TGTGCCAGCAGCCTGGTTCAACCGGGGACTGAAGCTTTCTTT. Protein product: CASSLVQPGTEAFF.

This chain connects TRBV4-3 to TRBJ2-3, with 7 positions matching TRBD1. Germline V gene sequence: CDR1 LGHNA, CDR2 YSLEER. J gave up 3 bases and V 1 base, and 7 bases lay outside the gene matches. This CDR3 has 16 amino acids. The CDR3 DNA follows: TGCGCCAGCAGCCAAGCTAAACAGGGGATAACAGATACGCAGTATTTT. Translation: CASSQAKQGITDTQYF.

The chain employs TRBV19 and TRBJ2-1; 7 bases are a match to TRBD1. Germline V CDR1 and CDR2: LNHDA, SQIVND (reference sequence). This CDR3 spans 13 amino acids. V was pared by 4 bases and J by 8 bases, with 5 bases of the junction left unmatched. CDR3 residues: CASSKTGVDEQFF. The CDR3 DNA sequence: TGTGCCAGTAGTAAAACAGGGGTGGATGAGCAGTTCTTC.

Only a few counts were recorded for this clonotype. As DNA, the CDR3 is TGTGCCAGCACCGACCGGGGTGGCTACACCTTC. Its protein is CASTDRGGYTF. V is TRBV3-1 and J is TRBJ1-2; D remains ambiguous. Trimming stripped 7 bases from V and 7 bases from J, with 10 bases between. The CDR3 totals 11 residues. The germline V gene encodes CDR1 LGHDT and CDR2 YNNKEL (reference sequence).

This chain joins TRBV6-5 and TRBJ1-1; D remains unclear. The CDR3 length is 14 residues. V was clipped by 10 bases and J by 3 bases, with 18 bases between them. Germline V gene lookup returns CDR1 MNHEY and CDR2 SVGAGI. CDR3 loop: CANSPTAGDTEAFF. The CDR3 region has the DNA TGTGCCAACAGCCCAACAGCTGGGGACACTGAAGCTTTCTTT.

Worth noting for this clonotype: This may come from a read error, since a much larger clone is one base off. The chain recombines TRBV6-5 with TRBJ1-5; no clear D gene. This CDR3 is built from 15 residues. Germline V CDR1 and CDR2: MNHEY, SVGAGI. Between the trimmed V and J ends, which lost 6 bases and 0 bases, there was a span of 12 bases. In DNA form, the CDR3 reads TGTGCCAGCAGCCCCTACGGTTATAGCAATCAGCCCCAGCATTTT. This gives the protein CASSPYGYSNQPQHF.